The TCR beta chain under discussion was sequenced for a study of regulatory T cells in long-lasting Graves disease. Whole-study context: Persistent cases took antithyroid drugs over 5 years and stayed TSH receptor antibody positive. Findings and limits, study-wide: The study found persistent patients shared more public clonotypes (2,741) than new patients (approximately 970).

Germline V lookup: CDR1 SGHAT, CDR2 FQNNGV. The CDR3 has 14 residues. V was shortened by 1 base and J by 7 bases, with 8 bases between the two germline ends. Combining iRepertoire HTBI primers with Arm-PCR of CDR3 regions, the authors built TCR beta libraries. TCRdb reprocessed the multiplex PCR reads with MiXCR, giving one entry per CDR3 protein. The table lists about 340,000 distinct CDR3 sequences, about 20% of them singletons. Only a few counts were recorded for this clonotype. The antigen is unknown. Noted time point: persistent/refractory GD, antithyroid drugs over 5 years with positive TRAb. RNA isolated from PBMCs was used to make the TCR library.

The chain uses TRBV11-2 and TRBJ1-6; D possibly corresponds to TRBD1 (6 bases). This clonotype was sampled from a female donor with Graves disease. The input for sequencing was peripheral blood mononuclear cells (PBMCs), taken when the disease was refractory, from a patient treated with antithyroid drugs. CDR3 sequence reads: CASSLGDNNSPLHF. As DNA, the CDR3 is TGTGCCAGCAGCTTAGGGGACAACAATTCACCCCTCCACTTT.